This T cell receptor beta chain was obtained from a study of beta chain features in type 1 diabetes. Study-wide context: Sorted cells numbering some 110 million were examined across all samples. Regarding the study as a whole: TCRB CDR3 length was moderately but significantly reduced in all four CD4+ subsets of Type 1 diabetes patients.

Expressed TCRB transcripts got sequenced, as all isolated RNA was reverse transcribed. Using immunoSEQ multiplex PCR, the repertoire was profiled, and TCRdb retains in-frame clones only, with some absent. The sample consists of more than 130,000 clones, less than 9% of them appearing once. In its sample, this clone was seen a few times. Its specificity is unknown. CDR1 and CDR2 (germline): SGHVS, FNYEAQ. Deletions cut 2 bases from V and 4 bases from J, with 17 bases between. The CDR3 spans 16 residues. The sample taken for sequencing was central memory CD4+ T cells from blood. This receptor was identified in a woman in her 30s in good health. The rearrangement links TRBV7-6 to TRBJ1-1; no clear D gene. The CDR3 loop is CASSLIAQELGTEAFF. The CDR3 DNA is TGTGCCAGCAGCTTAATCGCTCAGGAACTGGGCACTGAAGCTTTCTTT.